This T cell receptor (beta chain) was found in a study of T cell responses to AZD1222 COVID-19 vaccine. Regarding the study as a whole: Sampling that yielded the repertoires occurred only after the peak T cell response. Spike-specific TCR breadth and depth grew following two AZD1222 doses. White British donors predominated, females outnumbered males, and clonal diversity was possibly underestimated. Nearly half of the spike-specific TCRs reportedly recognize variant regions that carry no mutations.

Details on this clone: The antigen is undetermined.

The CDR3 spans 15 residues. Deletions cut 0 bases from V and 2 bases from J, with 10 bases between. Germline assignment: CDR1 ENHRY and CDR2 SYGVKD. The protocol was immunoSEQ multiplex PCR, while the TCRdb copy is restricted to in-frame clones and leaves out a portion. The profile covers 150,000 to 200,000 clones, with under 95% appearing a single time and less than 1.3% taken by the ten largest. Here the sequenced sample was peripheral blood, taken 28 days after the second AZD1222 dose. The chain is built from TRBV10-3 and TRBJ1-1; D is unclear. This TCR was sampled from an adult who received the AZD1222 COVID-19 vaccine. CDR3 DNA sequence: TGTGCCATCAGTGAGTCAGTGGGGAGTAACACTGAAGCTTTCTTT. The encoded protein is CAISESVGSNTEAFF.